These 2 T cell receptor beta chains were sequenced from one sample in a study of Graves' ophthalmopathy and Graves' hyperthyroidism. Amplification from RNA transcripts yielded the TCR beta CDR3 regions. The library came from an HTBI-primed first-round RT-PCR and a second-round multiplex PCR. TCRdb redid the calling of the multiplex PCR reads with MiXCR, one entry per CDR3 protein. Seen here are 35,000 to 50,000 distinct CDR3 sequences, approximately 46% observed once, and the top ten hold approximately 27%. The sequencing input was peripheral blood. These receptors originate from an adult woman with stable Graves' hyperthyroidism.

This rearrangement joins TRBV29-1 to TRBJ2-5; D tentatively fits TRBD1 or TRBD2 (6 bases each). The germline V gene encodes CDR1 SQVTM and CDR2 ANQGSEA. With 6 bases removed from V and 1 base from J, the gap between germline ends came to 9 bases. The CDR3 length is 12 residues. CDR3: CSVRGAQETQYF. The CDR3 DNA reads TGCAGCGTGAGGGGGGCCCAAGAGACCCAGTACTTC.

This clonotype was detected many times. The V and J genes are TRBV4-1 and TRBJ2-5; D remains ambiguous. CDR1 is MGHRA, CDR2 YSYEKL, per germline. V gave up 1 base and J gave up 3 bases, with 9 bases separating them. The CDR3 spans 14 residues. DNA of the CDR3: TGCGCCAGCAGCCAAGGAGAGTTAAAAGAGACCCAGTACTTC. The encoded protein is CASSQGELKETQYF.